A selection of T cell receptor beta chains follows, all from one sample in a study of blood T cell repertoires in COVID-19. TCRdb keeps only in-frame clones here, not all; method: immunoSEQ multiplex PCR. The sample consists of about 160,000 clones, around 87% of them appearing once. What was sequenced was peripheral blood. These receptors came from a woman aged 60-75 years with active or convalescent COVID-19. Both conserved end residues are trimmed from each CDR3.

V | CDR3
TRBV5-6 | ASSVLGGGAF
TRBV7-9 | ASSLSLFEQY
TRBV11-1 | ASSPELAGGYNEQF
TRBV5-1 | ASSLAGGPYIQY
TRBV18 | ASSGAVQETQY
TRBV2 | ASRWNAPLDIGYT
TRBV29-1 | SVEVLAGMSDTQY
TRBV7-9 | ASTPRTSRETQY
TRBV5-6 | ASSFTTGRTGELF
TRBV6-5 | ASSYDREYSPLH
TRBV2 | ASSERLAGTYSYEQY
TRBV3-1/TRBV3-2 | ASSPRQNGELF
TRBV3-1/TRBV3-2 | ASSLSGTPNTGELF
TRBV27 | ASSSPAGTAYEQY
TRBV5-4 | ASSLGGVEETQY
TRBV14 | ASSPRQTTTNEKLF
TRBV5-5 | ASKTGPISNQPQH
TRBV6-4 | ASSSTRNTEAF
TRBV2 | ASSLGGVETQY
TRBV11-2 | ASSLGLQGRGYT
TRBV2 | ASSLDTGGTEAF
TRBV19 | ASSDTGAYSNQPQH
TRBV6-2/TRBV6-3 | ASSAILPGETQY
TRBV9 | ASSGGPGGEKLF
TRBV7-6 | ASSLGNRVGDSPLH
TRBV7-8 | ASRQDMNTEAF
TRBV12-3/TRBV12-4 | ASSDPPGDWQY